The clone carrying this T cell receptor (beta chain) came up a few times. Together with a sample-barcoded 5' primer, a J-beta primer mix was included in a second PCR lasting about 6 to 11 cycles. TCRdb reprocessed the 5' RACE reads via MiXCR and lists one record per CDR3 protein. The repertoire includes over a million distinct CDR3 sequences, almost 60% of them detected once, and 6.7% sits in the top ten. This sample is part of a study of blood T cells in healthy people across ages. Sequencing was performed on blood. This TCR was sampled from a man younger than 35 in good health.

The CDR3 coding sequence is TGTGCCAGCAGACCAGGGACGGTTTATGGCTACACCTTC. This sequence encodes CASRPGTVYGYTF. V usage is TRBV6-5 and J usage is TRBJ1-2, with TRBD1 as a possible D gene (5 bases). V lost 6 bases and J lost 5, with 13 bases in between. This CDR3 contains 13 residues. The germline CDR1 and CDR2 sequences are MNHEY and SVGAGI.